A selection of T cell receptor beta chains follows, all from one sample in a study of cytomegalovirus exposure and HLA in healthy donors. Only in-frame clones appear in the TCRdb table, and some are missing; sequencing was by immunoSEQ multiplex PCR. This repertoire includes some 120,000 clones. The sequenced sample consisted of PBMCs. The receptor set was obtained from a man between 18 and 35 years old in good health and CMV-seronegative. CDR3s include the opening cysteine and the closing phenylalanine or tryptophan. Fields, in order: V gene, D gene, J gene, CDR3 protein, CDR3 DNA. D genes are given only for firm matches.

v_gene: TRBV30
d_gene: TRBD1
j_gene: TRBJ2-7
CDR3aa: CAWKGASYEQYF
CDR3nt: TGTGCCTGGAAGGGGGCTTCCTACGAGCAGTACTTC

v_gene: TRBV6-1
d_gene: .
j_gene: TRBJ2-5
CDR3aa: CASWGRRGGEETQYF
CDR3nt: TGTGCCAGCTGGGGGAGGAGGGGAGGAGAGGAGACCCAGTACTTC

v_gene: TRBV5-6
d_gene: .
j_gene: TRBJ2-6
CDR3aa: CASSSGQRSSGANVLTF
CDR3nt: TGTGCCAGCAGCAGCGGACAGCGCAGCTCTGGGGCCAACGTCCTGACTTTC

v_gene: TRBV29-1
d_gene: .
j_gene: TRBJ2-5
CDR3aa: CSVEVGSDLSGYF
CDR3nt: TGCAGCGTTGAAGTAGGTTCAGACCTTAGCGGGTACTTC

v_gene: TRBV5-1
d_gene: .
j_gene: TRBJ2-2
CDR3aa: CASSFGGELFF
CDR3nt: TGCGCCAGCAGCTTCGGCGGGGAGCTGTTTTTT

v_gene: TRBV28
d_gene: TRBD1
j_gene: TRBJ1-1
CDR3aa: CASSFPDRANTEAFF
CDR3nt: TGTGCCAGCAGTTTCCCGGACAGGGCTAACACTGAAGCTTTCTTT

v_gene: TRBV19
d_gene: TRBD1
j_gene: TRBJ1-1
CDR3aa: CASSIDRETEAFF
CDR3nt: TGTGCCAGTAGTATTGACAGGGAGACTGAAGCTTTCTTT

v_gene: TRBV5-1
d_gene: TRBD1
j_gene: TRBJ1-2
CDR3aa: CASSSRQGGYGYTF
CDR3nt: TGCGCCAGCAGCTCCCGACAGGGTGGCTATGGCTACACCTTC

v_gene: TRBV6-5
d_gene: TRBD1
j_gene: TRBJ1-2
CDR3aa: CASSYSTGLRGYTF
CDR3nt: TGTGCCAGCAGTTACTCGACAGGGCTAAGGGGCTACACCTTC

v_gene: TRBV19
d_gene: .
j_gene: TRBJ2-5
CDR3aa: CASSPVVGQKETQYF
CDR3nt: TGTGCCAGTAGTCCCGTAGTGGGGCAAAAAGAGACCCAGTACTTC

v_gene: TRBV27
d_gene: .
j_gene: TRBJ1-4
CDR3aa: CASSHGHIGMLFF
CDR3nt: TGTGCCAGCAGCCACGGACACATAGGAATGCTGTTTTTT

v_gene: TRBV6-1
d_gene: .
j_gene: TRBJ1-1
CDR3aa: CASSEPGTISAFF
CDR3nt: TGTGCCAGCAGTGAACCGGGGACAATCTCGGCTTTCTTT

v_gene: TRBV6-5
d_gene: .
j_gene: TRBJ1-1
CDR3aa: CASSYGSRGEAFF
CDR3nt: TGTGCCAGCAGTTACGGGTCCAGGGGTGAAGCTTTCTTT

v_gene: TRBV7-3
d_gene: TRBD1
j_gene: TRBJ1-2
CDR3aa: CASSQTGGDGYTF
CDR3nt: TGTGCCAGCAGCCAAACAGGGGGCGATGGCTACACCTTC

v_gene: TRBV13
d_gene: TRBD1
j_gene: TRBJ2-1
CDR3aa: CASSPDRAVYNEQFF
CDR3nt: TGTGCCAGCAGCCCGGACAGGGCGGTGTACAATGAGCAGTTCTTC

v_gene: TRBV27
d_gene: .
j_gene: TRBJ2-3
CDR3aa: CASTLGGITDTQYF
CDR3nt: TGTGCCAGCACCCTGGGAGGAATCACAGATACGCAGTATTTT

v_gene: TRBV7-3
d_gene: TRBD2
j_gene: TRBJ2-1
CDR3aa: CASSPGTSGGNEQFF
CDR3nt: TGTGCCAGCAGCCCCGGGACTAGCGGGGGGAATGAGCAGTTCTTC

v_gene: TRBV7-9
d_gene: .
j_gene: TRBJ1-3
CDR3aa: CASIRTASGNTIYF
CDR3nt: TGTGCCAGCATCAGGACAGCCTCTGGAAACACCATATATTTT

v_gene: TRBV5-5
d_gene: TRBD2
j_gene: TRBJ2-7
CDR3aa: CASSLVGGSYEQCF
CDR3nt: TGTGCCAGCAGCTTGGTGGGGGGGTCCTACGAGCAGTGCTTC

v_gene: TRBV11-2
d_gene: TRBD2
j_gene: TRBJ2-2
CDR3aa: CASSHLGLADNTGELFF
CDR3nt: TGTGCCAGCAGCCATTTGGGACTAGCGGATAACACCGGGGAGCTGTTTTTT

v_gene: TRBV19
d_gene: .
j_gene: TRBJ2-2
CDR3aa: CASSIQGQGTGELFF
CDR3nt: TGTGCCAGTAGTATCCAGGGTCAAGGCACCGGGGAGCTGTTTTTT

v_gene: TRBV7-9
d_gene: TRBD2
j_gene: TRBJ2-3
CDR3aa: CASSQVTSGSIGDTQYF
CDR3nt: TGTGCCAGCAGCCAGGTGACTAGCGGGAGTATTGGAGATACGCAGTATTTT

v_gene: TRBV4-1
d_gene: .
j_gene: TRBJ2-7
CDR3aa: CASSQTSLRGPVEQYF
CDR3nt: TGCGCCAGCAGCCAGACCTCCCTACGGGGTCCAGTCGAGCAGTACTTC

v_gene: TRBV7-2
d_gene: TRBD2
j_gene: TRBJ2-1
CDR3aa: CASSFEAGAAYNEQFF
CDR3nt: TGTGCCAGCAGCTTTGAAGCGGGAGCGGCTTACAATGAGCAGTTCTTC

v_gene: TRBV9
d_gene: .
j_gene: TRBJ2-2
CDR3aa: CASSVGGQPNTGELFF
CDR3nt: TGTGCCAGCAGCGTCGGGGGACAGCCGAACACCGGGGAGCTGTTTTTT

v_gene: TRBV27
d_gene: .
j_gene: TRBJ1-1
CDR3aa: CASSLWGGQVGNTEAFF
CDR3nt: TGTGCCAGCAGTTTATGGGGGGGGCAGGTAGGGAACACTGAAGCTTTCTTT

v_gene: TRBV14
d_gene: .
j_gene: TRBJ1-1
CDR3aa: CASSPNRVTNTEAFF
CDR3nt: TGTGCCAGCAGCCCCAACAGGGTAACGAACACTGAAGCTTTCTTT

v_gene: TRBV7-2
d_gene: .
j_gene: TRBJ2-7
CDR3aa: CASSVDRALRVEQYF
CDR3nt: TGTGCCAGCAGCGTAGACAGAGCCCTACGAGTCGAGCAGTACTTC

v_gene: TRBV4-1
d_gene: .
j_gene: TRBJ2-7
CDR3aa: CASSQESRSYEQYF
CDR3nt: TGCGCCAGCAGCCAAGAGAGCCGTTCCTACGAGCAGTACTTC

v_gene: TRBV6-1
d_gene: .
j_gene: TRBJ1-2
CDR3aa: CASSEVRTSYGYTF
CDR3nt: TGTGCCAGCAGTGAAGTTAGGACAAGCTATGGCTACACCTTC

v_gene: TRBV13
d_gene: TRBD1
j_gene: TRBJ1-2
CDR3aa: CASSSSGTGRYGYTF
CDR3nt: TGTGCCAGCAGCTCATCCGGGACAGGGAGGTATGGCTACACCTTC

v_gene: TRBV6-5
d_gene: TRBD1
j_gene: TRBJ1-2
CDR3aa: CASHRDRGPNYGYTF
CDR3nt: TGTGCCAGCCACCGGGACAGGGGACCAAACTATGGCTACACCTTC

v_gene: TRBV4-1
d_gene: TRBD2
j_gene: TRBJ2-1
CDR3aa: CASSPLLASGGYNEQFF
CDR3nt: TGCGCCAGCAGCCCACTTTTAGCTAGCGGAGGCTACAATGAGCAGTTCTTC

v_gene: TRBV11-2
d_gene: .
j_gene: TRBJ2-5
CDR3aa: CASSLERDQETQYF
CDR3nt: TGTGCCAGCAGCTTAGAACGGGACCAAGAGACCCAGTACTTC

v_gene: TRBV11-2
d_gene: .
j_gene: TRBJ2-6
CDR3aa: CASSVSGANVLTF
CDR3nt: TGTGCCAGCAGCGTATCTGGGGCCAACGTCCTGACTTTC

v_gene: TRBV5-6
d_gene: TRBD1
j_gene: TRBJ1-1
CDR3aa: CASSFDRDLAEAFF
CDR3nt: TGTGCCAGCAGTTTTGACAGGGACCTGGCTGAAGCTTTCTTT

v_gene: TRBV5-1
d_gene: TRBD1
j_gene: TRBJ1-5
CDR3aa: CASSLTGDSNQPQHF
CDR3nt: TGCGCCAGCAGCCTGACAGGGGATAGCAATCAGCCCCAGCATTTT

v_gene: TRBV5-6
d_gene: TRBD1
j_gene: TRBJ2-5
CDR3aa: CASSLAGGETQYF
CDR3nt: TGTGCCAGCAGCTTGGCAGGGGGCGAGACCCAGTACTTC

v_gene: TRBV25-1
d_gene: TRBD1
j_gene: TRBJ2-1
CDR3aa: CASSSPGQGAVEQFF
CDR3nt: TGTGCCAGCAGTAGTCCGGGACAGGGGGCTGTTGAGCAGTTCTTC

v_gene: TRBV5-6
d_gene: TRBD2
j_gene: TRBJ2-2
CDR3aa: CASSPGLAGNTGELFF
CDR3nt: TGTGCCAGCAGTCCCGGACTAGCGGGAAACACCGGGGAGCTGTTTTTT

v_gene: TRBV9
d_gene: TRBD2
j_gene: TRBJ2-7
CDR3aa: CASSPSGLAGGFYEQYF
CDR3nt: TGTGCCAGCAGCCCCTCGGGACTAGCGGGAGGATTCTACGAGCAGTACTTC

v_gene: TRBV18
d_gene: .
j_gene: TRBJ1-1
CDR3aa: CASSQGRDTEAFF
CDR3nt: TGTGCCAGCTCCCAGGGTAGGGACACTGAAGCTTTCTTT

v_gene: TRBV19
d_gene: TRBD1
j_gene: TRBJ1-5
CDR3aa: CASSLYDRELGQPQHF
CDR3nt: TGTGCCAGTTCACTCTATGACAGGGAGTTAGGTCAGCCCCAGCATTTT

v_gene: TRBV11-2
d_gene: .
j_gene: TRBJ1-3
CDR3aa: CASSQVRGSPGTTIYF
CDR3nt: TGTGCCAGCAGCCAAGTTCGGGGATCCCCTGGAACCACCATATATTTT

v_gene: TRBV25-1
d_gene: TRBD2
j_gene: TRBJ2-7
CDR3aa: CASSGGSGTNSYEQYF
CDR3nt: TGTGCCAGCAGTGGAGGTAGCGGGACAAACTCCTACGAGCAGTACTTT

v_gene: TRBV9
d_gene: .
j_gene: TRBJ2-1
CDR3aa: CASSEGGGGFNEQFF
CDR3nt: TGTGCCAGCAGCGAGGGGGGCGGGGGCTTCAATGAGCAGTTCTTC

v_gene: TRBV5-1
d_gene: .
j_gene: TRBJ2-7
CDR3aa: CASGSGGTYEQYF
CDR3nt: TGCGCCAGCGGGAGCGGCGGAACCTACGAGCAGTACTTC

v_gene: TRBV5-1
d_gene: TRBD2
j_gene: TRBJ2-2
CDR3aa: CASSSNGLAGKGYTGELFF
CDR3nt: TGCGCCAGCAGCTCTAATGGACTAGCGGGAAAAGGGTACACCGGGGAGCTGTTTTTT

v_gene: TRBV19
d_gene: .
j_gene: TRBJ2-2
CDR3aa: CASNPDTGELFF
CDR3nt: TGTGCCAGTAATCCAGATACCGGGGAGCTGTTTTTT

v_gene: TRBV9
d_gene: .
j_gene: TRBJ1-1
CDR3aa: CASSVTQASNTEAFF
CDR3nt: TGTGCCAGCAGCGTAACACAGGCTTCGAACACTGAAGCTTTCTTT

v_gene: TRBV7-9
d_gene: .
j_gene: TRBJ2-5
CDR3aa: CASTGQSATQYF
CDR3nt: TGTGCCAGCACCGGACAGTCAGCGACCCAGTACTTC

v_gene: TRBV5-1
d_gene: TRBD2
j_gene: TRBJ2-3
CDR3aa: CASSSGLASPSTDTQYF
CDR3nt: TGCGCCAGCAGCTCCGGACTAGCGAGTCCTAGCACAGATACGCAGTATTTT

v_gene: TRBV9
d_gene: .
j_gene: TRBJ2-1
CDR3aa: CASSPLTGAYNEQFF
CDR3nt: TGTGCCAGCAGCCCCCTTACGGGGGCCTACAATGAGCAGTTCTTC

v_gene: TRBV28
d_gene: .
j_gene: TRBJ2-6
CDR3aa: CASILQSSGANVLTF
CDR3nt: TGTGCCAGCATCCTACAGAGCTCTGGGGCCAACGTCCTGACTTTC

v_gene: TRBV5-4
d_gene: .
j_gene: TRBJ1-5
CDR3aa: CASSLDSEGPQHF
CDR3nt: TGTGCCAGCAGCTTGGATTCGGAGGGGCCCCAGCATTTT